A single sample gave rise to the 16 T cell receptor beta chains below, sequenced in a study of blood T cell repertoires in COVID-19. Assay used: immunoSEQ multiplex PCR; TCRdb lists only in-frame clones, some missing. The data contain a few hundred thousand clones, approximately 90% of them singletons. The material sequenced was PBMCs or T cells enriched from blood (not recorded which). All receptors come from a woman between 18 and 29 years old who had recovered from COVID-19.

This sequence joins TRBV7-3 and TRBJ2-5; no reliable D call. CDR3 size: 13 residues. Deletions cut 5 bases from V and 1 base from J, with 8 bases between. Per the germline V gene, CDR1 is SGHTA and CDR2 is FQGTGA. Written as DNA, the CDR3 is TGTGCCAGCAGCCCCAGCGTCCAAGAGACCCAGTACTTC. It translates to CASSPSVQETQYF.

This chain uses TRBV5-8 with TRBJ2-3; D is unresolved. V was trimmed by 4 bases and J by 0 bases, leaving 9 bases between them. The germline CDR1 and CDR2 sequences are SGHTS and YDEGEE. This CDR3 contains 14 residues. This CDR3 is CASSLESSTDTQYF. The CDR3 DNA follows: TGTGCCAGCAGCCTGGAATCTAGCACAGATACGCAGTATTTT.

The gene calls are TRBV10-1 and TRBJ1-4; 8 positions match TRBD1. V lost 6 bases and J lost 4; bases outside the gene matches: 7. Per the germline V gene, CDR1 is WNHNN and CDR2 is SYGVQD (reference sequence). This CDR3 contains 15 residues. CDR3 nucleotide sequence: TGCGCCAGCAGCCCACGGACAGGGCTTAATGAAAAACTGTTTTTT. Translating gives CASSPRTGLNEKLFF.

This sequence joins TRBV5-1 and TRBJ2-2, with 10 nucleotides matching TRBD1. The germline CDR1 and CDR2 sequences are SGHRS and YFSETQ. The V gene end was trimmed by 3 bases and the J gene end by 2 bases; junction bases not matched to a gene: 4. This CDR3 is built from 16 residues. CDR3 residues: CASSSGTGDNTGELFF. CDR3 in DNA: TGCGCCAGCAGCTCTGGGACAGGGGATAACACCGGGGAGCTGTTTTTT. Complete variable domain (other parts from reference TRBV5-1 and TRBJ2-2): KAGVTQTPRYLIKTRGQQVTLSCSPISGHRSVSWYQQTPGQGLQFLFEYFSETQRNKGNFPGRFSGRQFSNSRSEMNVSTLELGDSALYLCASSSGTGDNTGELFFGEGSRLTVL.

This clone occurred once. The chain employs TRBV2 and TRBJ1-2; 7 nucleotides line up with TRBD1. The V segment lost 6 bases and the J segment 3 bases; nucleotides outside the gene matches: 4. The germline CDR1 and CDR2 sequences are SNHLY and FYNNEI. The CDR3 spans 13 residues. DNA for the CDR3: TGTGCCAGCAGGGCGACAGGGCACTATGGCTACACCTTC. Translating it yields CASRATGHYGYTF.

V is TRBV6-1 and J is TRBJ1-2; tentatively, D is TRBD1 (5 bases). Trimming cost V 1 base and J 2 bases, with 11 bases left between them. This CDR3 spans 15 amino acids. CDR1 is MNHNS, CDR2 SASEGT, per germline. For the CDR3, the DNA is TGTGCCAGCAGTGAAGAATTGGGGCGGAACTATGGCTACACCTTC. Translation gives CASSEELGRNYGYTF.

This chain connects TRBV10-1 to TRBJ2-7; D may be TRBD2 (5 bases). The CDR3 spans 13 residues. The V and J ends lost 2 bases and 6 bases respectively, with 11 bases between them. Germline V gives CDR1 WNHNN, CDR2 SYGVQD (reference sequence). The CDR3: CASSERESAEQYF. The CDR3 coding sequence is TGCGCCAGCAGTGAGCGGGAATCCGCCGAGCAGTACTTC.

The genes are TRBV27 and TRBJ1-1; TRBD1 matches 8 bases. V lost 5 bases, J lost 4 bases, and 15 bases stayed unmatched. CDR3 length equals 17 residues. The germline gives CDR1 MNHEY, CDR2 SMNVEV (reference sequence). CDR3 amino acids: CASSPGQGFGVRTEAFF. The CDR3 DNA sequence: TGTGCCAGCAGTCCTGGACAGGGCTTCGGTGTTCGCACTGAAGCTTTCTTT.

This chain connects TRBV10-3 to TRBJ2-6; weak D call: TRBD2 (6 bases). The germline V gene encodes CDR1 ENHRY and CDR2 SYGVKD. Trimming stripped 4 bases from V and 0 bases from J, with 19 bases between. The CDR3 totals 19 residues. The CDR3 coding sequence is TGTGCCATCAGTGCCTCTCCGGGAGATCCCAACTCTGGGGCCAACGTCCTGACTTTC. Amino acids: CAISASPGDPNSGANVLTF.

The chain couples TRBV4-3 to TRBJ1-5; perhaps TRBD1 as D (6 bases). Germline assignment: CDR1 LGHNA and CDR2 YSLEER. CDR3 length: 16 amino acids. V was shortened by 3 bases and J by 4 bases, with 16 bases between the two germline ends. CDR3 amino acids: CASSQGWGQVNQPQHF. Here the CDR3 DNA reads TGCGCCAGCAGCCAGGGGTGGGGGCAGGTTAATCAGCCCCAGCATTTT.

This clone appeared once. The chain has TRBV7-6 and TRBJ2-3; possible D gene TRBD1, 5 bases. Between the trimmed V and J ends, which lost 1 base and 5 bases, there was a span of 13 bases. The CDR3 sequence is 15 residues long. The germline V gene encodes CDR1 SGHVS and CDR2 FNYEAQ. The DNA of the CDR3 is TGTGCCAGCAGCTTAGGGGGCCATGCAGGAGATACGCAGTATTTT. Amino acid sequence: CASSLGGHAGDTQYF.

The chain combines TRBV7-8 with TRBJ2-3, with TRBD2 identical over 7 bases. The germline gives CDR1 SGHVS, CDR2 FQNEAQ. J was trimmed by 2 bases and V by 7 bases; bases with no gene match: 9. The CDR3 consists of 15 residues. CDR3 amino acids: CASTVAGESTDTQYF. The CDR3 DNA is TGTGCCAGCACTGTGGCGGGGGAGTCCACAGATACGCAGTATTTT. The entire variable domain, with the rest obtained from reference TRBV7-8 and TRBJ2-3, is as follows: GAGVSQSPRYKVAKRGQDVALRCDPISGHVSLFWYQQALGQGPEFLTYFQNEAQLDKSGLPSDRFFAERPEGSVSTLKIQRTQQEDSAVYLCASTVAGESTDTQYFGPGTRLTVL.

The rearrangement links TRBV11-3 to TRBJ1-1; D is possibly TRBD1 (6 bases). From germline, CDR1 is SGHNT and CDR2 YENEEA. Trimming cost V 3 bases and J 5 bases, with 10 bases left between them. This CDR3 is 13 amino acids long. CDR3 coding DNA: TGTGCCAGCAGCTTCGCCGGACAGACTGAAGCTTTCTTT. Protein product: CASSFAGQTEAFF.

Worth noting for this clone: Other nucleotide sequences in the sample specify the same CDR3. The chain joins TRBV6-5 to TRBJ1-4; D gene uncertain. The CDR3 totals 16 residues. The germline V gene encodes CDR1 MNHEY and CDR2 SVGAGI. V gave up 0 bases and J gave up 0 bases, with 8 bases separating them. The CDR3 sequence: CASSYSPGATNEKLFF. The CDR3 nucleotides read TGTGCCAGCAGTTACTCTCCGGGAGCAACTAATGAAAAACTGTTTTTT.

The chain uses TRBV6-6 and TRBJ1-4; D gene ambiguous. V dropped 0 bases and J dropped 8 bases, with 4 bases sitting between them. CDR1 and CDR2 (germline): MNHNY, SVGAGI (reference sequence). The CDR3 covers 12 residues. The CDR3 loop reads CASSYSSEKLFF. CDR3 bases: TGTGCCAGCAGTTACTCGAGCGAAAAACTGTTTTTT.

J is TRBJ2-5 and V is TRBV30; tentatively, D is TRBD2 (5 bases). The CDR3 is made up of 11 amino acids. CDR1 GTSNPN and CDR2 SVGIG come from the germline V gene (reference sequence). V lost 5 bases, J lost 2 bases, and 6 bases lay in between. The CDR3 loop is CAWERQETQYF. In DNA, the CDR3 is TGTGCCTGGGAGCGGCAAGAGACCCAGTACTTC. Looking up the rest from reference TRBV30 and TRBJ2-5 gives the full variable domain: SQTIHQWPATLVQPVGSPLSLECTVEGTSNPNLYWYRQAAGRGLQLLFYSVGIGQISSEVPQNLSASRPQDRQFILSSKKLLLSDSGFYLCAWERQETQYFGPGTRLLVL.